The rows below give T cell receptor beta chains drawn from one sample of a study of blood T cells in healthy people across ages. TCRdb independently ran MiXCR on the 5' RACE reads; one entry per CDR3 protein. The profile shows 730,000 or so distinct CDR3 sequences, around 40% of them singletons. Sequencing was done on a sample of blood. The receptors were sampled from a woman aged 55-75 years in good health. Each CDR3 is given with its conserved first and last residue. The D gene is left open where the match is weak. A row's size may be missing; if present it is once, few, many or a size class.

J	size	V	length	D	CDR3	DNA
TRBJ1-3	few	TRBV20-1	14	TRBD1	CSARDQGAGDTIYF	TGCAGTGCTAGAGACCAGGGGGCAGGGGACACCATATATTTT
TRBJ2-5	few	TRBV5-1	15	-	CASSQLQGLQETQYF	TGCGCCAGCAGCCAACTACAGGGACTACAAGAGACCCAGTACTTC
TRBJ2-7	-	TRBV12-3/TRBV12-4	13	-	CASRTTRSLEQYF	TGTGCCAGCAGGACGACTAGAAGCCTCGAGCAGTACTTC
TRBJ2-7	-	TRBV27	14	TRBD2	CTSSLGGLAEQQYF	TGTACCAGCAGTTTAGGAGGACTAGCAGAGCAGCAGTACTTC
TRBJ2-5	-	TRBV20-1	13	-	CSATANTAENVYF	TGCAGTGCTACGGCGAATACGGCGGAGAATGTGTACTTC
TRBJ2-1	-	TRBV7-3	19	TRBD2	CASSQQPGTSGIFGNEQFF	TGTGCCAGCAGCCAACAGCCTGGGACTAGCGGAATTTTTGGGAATGAGCAGTTCTTC
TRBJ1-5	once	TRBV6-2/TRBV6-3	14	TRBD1	CASRQGGGHQPQHF	TGTGCCAGCAGACAGGGGGGGGGGCATCAGCCCCAGCATTTT
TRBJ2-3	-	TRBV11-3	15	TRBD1	CASSLGTVEFSTQYF	TGTGCCAGCAGCTTGGGGACAGTAGAATTTAGTACGCAGTATTTT
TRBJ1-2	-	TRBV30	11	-	CAWIMDYGYTF	TGTGCCTGGATTATGGACTATGGCTACACCTTC
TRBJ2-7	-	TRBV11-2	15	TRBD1	CASSPRDRISYEQYF	TGTGCCAGCAGCCCCCGGGACAGGATATCCTACGAGCAGTACTTC
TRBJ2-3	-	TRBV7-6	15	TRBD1	CASSKRQGNTDTQYF	TGTGCCAGCAGCAAACGACAGGGAAACACAGATACGCAGTATTTT
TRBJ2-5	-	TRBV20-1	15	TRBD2	CSALPIVAGEETQYF	TGCAGTGCTCTCCCTATTGTAGCGGGAGAAGAGACCCAGTACTTC
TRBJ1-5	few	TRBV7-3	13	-	CASSLDGYQPQHF	TGTGCCAGCAGCTTAGACGGTTATCAGCCCCAGCATTTT
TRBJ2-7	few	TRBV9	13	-	CASSVAPSYEQYF	TGTGCCAGCAGCGTAGCCCCCTCCTACGAGCAGTACTTC
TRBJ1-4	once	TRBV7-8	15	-	CASSVRGEANEKLFF	TGTGCCAGCAGCGTAAGGGGGGAGGCTAATGAAAAACTGTTTTTT
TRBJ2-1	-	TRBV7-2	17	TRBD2	CASSHRAASGTYNEQFF	TGTGCCAGCAGCCATAGGGCCGCTAGCGGGACCTACAATGAGCAGTTCTTC
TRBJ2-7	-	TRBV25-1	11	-	CAGSEIDRQYF	TGTGCCGGCAGTGAGATTGACAGGCAGTACTTC
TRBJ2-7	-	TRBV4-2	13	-	CASSQDSRDEQYF	TGTGCCAGCAGCCAAGATAGCAGGGACGAGCAGTACTTC
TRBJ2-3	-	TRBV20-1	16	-	CSASPPGHWGTDTQYF	TGCAGTGCTAGCCCCCCGGGACATTGGGGCACAGATACGCAGTATTTT
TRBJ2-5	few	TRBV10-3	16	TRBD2	CAISEKEVASGGTQYF	TGTGCCATCAGTGAGAAGGAGGTCGCTAGCGGGGGGACCCAGTACTTC
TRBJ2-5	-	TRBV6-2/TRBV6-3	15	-	CASSYIEGNQGTQYF	TGTGCCAGCAGCTATATAGAGGGAAACCAGGGGACCCAGTACTTC
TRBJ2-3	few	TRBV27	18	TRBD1	CASSLGPPGQTSTDTQYF	TGTGCCAGCAGTTTAGGGCCACCGGGACAGACTAGCACAGATACGCAGTATTTT
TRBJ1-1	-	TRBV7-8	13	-	CASSLGETGEAFF	TGTGCCAGCAGCTTAGGCGAGACAGGTGAAGCTTTCTTT
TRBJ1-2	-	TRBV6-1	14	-	CASSEVKSGSGCTF	TGTGCCAGCAGTGAAGTGAAATCAGGGAGCGGCTGCACCTTC
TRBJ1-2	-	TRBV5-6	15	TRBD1	CANSPQGAGSYGYTF	TGTGCCAACAGCCCACAGGGGGCAGGTAGCTATGGCTACACCTTC
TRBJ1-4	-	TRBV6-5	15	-	CASSRGKGGNEKLFF	TGTGCCAGCAGTCGGGGCAAGGGCGGTAATGAAAAACTGTTTTTT
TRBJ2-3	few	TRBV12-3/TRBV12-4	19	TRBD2	CASSLARPSGGQSTDTQYF	TGTGCCAGCAGTTTAGCGCGGCCTAGCGGGGGCCAAAGCACAGATACGCAGTATTTT
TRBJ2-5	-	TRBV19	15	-	CASSTGNTPQETQYF	TGTGCCAGTTCCACAGGGAACACGCCGCAGGAGACCCAGTACTTC
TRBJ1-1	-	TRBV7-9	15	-	CASSSSDPGHTEAFF	TGTGCCAGCAGCTCTTCGGACCCTGGCCACACTGAAGCTTTCTTT
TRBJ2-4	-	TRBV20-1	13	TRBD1	CSARVTGENIQYF	TGCAGTGCTAGAGTGACAGGGGAAAACATTCAGTACTTC
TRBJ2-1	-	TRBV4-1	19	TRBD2	CASSHPGLAGGYSYNEQFF	TGCGCCAGCAGCCACCCGGGACTAGCGGGGGGTTATTCCTACAATGAGCAGTTCTTC
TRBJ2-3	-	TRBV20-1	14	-	CSARGRTAEDTQYF	TGCAGTGCTAGAGGGAGGACAGCGGAGGATACGCAGTATTTT
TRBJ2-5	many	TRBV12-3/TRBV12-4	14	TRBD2	CASSASGGQETQYF	TGTGCCAGCAGTGCTAGCGGGGGCCAAGAGACCCAGTACTTC